This record looks at one T cell receptor (beta chain) sequence and its context. Its specificity is not known. The data derive from a study of CD8 T cells in ankylosing spondylitis. Study results and limitations: There was reportedly significant enrichment of clones that were disease-linked in matched ankylosing spondylitis synovial fluid. Both synovial fluid and blood in reactive arthritis had previously been reported to carry some motif variants. Disease-linked clones, CD8+, were relatively rare in peripheral blood.

TCRdb fed the 5' RACE reads into MiXCR, producing one record per CDR3 protein. Seen here are approximately 250,000 distinct CDR3 sequences, about 10% observed once, and the top ten hold less than 3%. This CDR3 has 13 residues. V lost 3 bases and J 6 bases, leaving 11 bases between the germline ends. The clonotype comes from a male donor with ankylosing spondylitis or in good health (not recorded which). This chain links TRBV12-3 or TRBV12-4 with TRBJ1-2; D unresolved. Material: blood, either unsorted or a sorted T cell fraction (not recorded which). The CDR3 DNA sequence: TGTGCCAGCAGTTTGATCAGATGGGATGGCTACACCTTC. It encodes CASSLIRWDGYTF.